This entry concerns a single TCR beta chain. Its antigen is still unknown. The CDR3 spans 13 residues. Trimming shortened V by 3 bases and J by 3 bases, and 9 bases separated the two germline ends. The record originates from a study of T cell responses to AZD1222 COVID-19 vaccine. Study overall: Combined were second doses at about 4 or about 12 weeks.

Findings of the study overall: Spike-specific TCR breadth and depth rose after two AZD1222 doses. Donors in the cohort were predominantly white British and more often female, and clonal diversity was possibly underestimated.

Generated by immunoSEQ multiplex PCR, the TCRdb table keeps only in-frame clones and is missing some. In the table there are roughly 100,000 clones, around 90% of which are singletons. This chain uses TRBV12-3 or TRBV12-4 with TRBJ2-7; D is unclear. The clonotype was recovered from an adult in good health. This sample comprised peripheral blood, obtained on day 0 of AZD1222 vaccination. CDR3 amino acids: CASSFGISYEQYF. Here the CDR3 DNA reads TGTGCCAGCAGTTTTGGGATAAGCTACGAGCAGTACTTC.